This entry lists 8 T cell receptor beta chains sequenced from one sample in a study of neurological immune-mediated disorders. TCRdb fed the 5' RACE reads into MiXCR, producing one record per CDR3 protein. The sample lists roughly 27,000 distinct CDR3 sequences; roughly 2.5% were seen once. Input material: PBMCs. The receptors here all came from a woman in her 50s with multiple sclerosis.

This clonotype was seen a few times. The rearrangement uses TRBV19 and TRBJ1-1; 8 bases line up with TRBD1. The CDR3 totals 16 residues. Looked up from germline, CDR1 is LNHDA and CDR2 is SQIVND (reference sequence). The junction had 7 bases not matched to a gene; V was cut back by 0 bases and J by 4 bases. CDR3 sequence reads: CASSIDPDRGGTEAFF. For the CDR3, the DNA is TGTGCCAGTAGTATAGATCCCGACAGGGGTGGCACTGAAGCTTTCTTT.

This clonotype was recorded at least ten times. The chain links TRBV20-1 to TRBJ1-5, with D possibly being TRBD1 (5 bases). V lost 7 bases and J 2 bases, leaving 15 bases between the germline ends. There are 14 residues in the CDR3. CDR1 is DFQATT, CDR2 SNEGSKA, per germline (reference sequence). For the CDR3, the DNA is TGCAGTGTCGTGACCGGGGGGGGCAATCAGCCCCAGCATTTT. Its translation is CSVVTGGGNQPQHF.

Concerning this clonotype: One junction end does not reproduce the germline sequence, and a read error may be involved. CDR3 residues: CVTSGPGPRYIGELFF. The CDR3 DNA sequence: TGTGTCACCAGTGGCCCCGGACCGAGGTACATCGGGGAGCTGTTTTTT. The rearrangement links TRBV24-1 to TRBJ2-2, with no clear D. This CDR3 region has 16 residues. Germline V CDR1 and CDR2: KGHDR, SFDVKD.

Many counts were recorded for this clonotype. The chain recombines TRBV12-3 or TRBV12-4 with TRBJ2-2; D is uncertain. CDR3 size: 11 residues. The V and J ends lost 2 bases and 6 bases respectively, with 1 base between them. The CDR3: CASSLPGELFF. In DNA form, the CDR3 reads TGTGCCAGCAGTTTACCCGGGGAGCTGTTTTTT.

This clonotype was detected ten times or more. This chain links TRBV6-2 or TRBV6-3 with TRBJ2-3; D gene uncertain. V lost 0 bases to trimming and J lost 15 bases, with 16 bases between them. Germline loops: CDR1 MNHEY, CDR2 SVGEGT. This CDR3 has 13 residues. The CDR3 sequence: CASSYSNNNEVYF. CDR3 nucleotide sequence: TGTGCCAGCAGTTACTCGAATAATAACGAGGTCTATTTT.

This clonotype was observed many times. The rearrangement links TRBV20-1 to TRBJ1-1; D ambiguous. CDR1 is DFQATT, CDR2 SNEGSKA, per germline (reference sequence). V was cut by 3 bases and J by 7 bases, with 15 bases left in between. This CDR3 spans 13 amino acids. The CDR3 coding sequence is TGCAGTGCTAGGAGCGTCCAGGCTCTTGAAGCTTTCTTT. As protein: CSARSVQALEAFF.

The sample holds many counts of this clonotype. The chain links TRBV7-3 to TRBJ2-7, with 7 bases matching TRBD1. V lost 0 bases, J lost 7 bases, and 3 bases stayed unmatched. The CDR3 consists of 13 residues. Looked up from germline, CDR1 is SGHTA and CDR2 is FQGTGA. DNA of the CDR3: TGTGCCAGCAGCTTAACAAGACAGGGAGAGCAGTACTTC. Its protein is CASSLTRQGEQYF.

This clonotype is termed medium-sized. The V call is TRBV12-3 or TRBV12-4, the J call TRBJ2-2, with TRBD1 as a possible D gene (5 bases). The CDR3 is 15 amino acids. Trimming left V 3 bases short and J 1 base short, with 9 bases between. CDR3 region: CASSFFQGNTGELFF. CDR3 DNA sequence: TGTGCCAGCAGTTTTTTTCAGGGGAACACCGGGGAGCTGTTTTTT.